The 2 T cell receptor beta chains below come from one sample, sequenced in a study of identical twins. TCRdb reprocessed the 5' RACE reads with MiXCR, giving one entry per CDR3 protein. The sample consists of 1.5 million or so distinct CDR3 sequences, about 30% of them appearing once. Sequencing was carried out using cord blood. The receptors originated from a newborn girl in good health.

This chain links TRBV4-1 with TRBJ2-2; 7 bases map to TRBD1. Germline V gives CDR1 MGHRA, CDR2 YSYEKL. This CDR3 comprises 14 residues. The J segment lost 4 bases and the V segment lost 6 bases, leaving 5 bases of the junction unmatched. CDR3 coding DNA: TGCGCCAGCAGAGGGGGCTTGGTCACCGGGGAGCTGTTTTTT. Translating it yields CASRGGLVTGELFF.

The chain uses TRBV14 and TRBJ1-1; 9 bases map to TRBD1. Germline trimming cut 2 bases from V and 4 bases from J; bases unmatched to any gene: 8. The germline CDR1 and CDR2 sequences are SGHDN and FVKESK. This CDR3 comprises 16 residues. The CDR3: CASSQPGTGLGTEAFF. The DNA of the CDR3 is TGTGCCAGCAGCCAACCAGGGACAGGGCTGGGCACTGAAGCTTTCTTT.